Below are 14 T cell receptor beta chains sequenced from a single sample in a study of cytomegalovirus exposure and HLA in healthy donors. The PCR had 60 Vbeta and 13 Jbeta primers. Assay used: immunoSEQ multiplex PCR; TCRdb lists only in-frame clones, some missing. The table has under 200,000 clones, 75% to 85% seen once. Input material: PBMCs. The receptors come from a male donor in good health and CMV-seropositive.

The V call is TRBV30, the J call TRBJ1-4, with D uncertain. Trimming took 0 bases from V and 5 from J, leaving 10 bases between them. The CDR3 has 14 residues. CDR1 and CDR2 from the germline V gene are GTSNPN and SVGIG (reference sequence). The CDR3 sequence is CAWSVRRENEKLFF. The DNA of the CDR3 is TGTGCCTGGAGTGTCAGAAGGGAGAATGAAAAACTGTTTTTT.

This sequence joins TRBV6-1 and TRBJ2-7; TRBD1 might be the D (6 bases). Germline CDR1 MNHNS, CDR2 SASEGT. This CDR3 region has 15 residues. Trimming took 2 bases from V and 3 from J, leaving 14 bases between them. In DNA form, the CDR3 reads TGTGCCAGCAGTGAATTTTTGGGGGCGAGCTACGAGCAGTACTTC. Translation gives CASSEFLGASYEQYF.

DNA of the CDR3: TGTGCCAGCAGCTTTGCGCGAAGGGGGCGCCCCTATGGCTACACCTTC. Its protein is CASSFARRGRPYGYTF. The rearrangement joins TRBV12-1 to TRBJ1-2; the table names TRBD1, a call not compared with the DNA. TRBV12-1 is given as a pseudogene. This CDR3 spans 16 amino acids.

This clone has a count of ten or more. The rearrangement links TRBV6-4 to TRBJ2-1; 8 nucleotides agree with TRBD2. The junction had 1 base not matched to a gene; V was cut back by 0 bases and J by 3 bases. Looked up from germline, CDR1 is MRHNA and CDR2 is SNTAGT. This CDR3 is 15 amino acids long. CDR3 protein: CASSDSGGGYNEQFF. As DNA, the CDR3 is TGTGCCAGCAGTGACTCCGGGGGGGGCTACAATGAGCAGTTCTTC.

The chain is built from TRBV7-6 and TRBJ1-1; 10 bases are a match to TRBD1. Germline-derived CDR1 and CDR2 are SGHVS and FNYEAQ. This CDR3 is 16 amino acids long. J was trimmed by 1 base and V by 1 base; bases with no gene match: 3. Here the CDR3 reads CASSLGGQGTNTEAFF. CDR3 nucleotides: TGTGCCAGCAGCTTAGGGGGACAGGGGACGAACACTGAAGCTTTCTTT.

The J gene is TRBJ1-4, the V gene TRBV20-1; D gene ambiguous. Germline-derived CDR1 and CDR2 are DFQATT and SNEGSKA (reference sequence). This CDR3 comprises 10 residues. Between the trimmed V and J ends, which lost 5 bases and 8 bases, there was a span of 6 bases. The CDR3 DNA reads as TGCAGTGCTCCACTCGAAAAACTGTTTTTT. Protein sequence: CSAPLEKLFF.

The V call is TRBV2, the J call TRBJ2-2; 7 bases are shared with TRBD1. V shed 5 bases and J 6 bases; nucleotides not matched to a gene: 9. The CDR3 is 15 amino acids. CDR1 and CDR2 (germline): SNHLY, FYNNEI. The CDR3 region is CASSWGQISPGELFF. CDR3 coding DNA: TGTGCCAGCAGTTGGGGACAGATCTCTCCCGGGGAGCTGTTTTTT.

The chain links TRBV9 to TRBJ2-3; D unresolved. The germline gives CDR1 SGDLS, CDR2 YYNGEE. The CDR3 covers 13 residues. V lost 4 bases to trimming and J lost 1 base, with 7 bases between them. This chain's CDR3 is CASSPSGTDTQYF. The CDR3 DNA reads TGTGCCAGCAGCCCCTCGGGCACAGATACGCAGTATTTT.

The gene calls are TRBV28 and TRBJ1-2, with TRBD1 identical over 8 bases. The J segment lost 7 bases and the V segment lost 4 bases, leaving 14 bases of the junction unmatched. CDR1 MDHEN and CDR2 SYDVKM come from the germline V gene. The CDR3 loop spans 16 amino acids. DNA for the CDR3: TGTGCCAGCAGTTCCCCCTCAACCGGGACAGGTAGTGGCTACACCTTC. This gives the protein CASSSPSTGTGSGYTF.

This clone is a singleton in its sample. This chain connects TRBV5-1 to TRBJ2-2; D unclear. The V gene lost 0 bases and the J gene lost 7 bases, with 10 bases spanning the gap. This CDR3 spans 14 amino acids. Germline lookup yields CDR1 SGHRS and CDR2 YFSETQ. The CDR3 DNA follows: TGCGCCAGCAGCTTGGTTCTTCAGGACGGGGAGCTGTTTTTT. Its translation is CASSLVLQDGELFF.

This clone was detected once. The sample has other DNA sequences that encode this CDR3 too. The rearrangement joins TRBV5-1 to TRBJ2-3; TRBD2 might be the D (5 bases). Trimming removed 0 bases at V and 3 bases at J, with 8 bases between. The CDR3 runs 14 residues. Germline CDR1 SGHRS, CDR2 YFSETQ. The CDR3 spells CASSLGPGTDTQYF. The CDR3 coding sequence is TGCGCCAGCAGCTTGGGTCCGGGGACAGATACGCAGTATTTT.

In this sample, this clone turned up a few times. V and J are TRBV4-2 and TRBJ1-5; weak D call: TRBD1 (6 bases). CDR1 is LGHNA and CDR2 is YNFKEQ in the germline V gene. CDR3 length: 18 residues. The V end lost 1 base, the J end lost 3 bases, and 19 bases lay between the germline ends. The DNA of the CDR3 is TGTGCCAGCAGCCAAGCGCGGGGGCGCCGGGAGGACAATCAGCCCCAGCATTTT. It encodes CASSQARGRREDNQPQHF.

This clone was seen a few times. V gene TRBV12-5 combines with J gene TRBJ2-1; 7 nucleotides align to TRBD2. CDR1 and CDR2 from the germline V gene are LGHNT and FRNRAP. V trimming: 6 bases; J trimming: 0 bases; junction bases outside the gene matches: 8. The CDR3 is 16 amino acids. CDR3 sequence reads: CASGAGLGSSYNEQFF. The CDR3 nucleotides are TGTGCTAGTGGGGCCGGACTAGGAAGCTCCTACAATGAGCAGTTCTTC.

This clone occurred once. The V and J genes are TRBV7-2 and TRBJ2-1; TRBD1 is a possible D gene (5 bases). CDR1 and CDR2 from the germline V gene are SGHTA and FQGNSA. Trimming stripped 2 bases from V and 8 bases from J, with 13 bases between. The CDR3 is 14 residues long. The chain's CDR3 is CASSLKGWVYEQFF. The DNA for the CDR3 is TGTGCCAGCAGCTTAAAGGGGTGGGTCTATGAGCAGTTCTTC.